What follows is one T cell receptor beta chain and its context. Clones were sequenced by immunoSEQ multiplex PCR, and TCRdb holds only the in-frame ones, with some missing. The sample shows a few hundred thousand clones, approximately 83% of them seen only once. Ages ranged from about 18 to 89 years, with residence in about 24 US areas. Unmatched junction bases numbered 11, after V lost 7 bases and J lost 9 bases. CDR3 length: 15 residues. In germline, CDR1 is MNHEY, CDR2 SVGAGI. The data belong to a study of blood T cell repertoires in COVID-19. The chain couples TRBV6-5 to TRBJ1-6; TRBD1 matches at 8 bases. Sequencing was carried out using PBMCs or T cells enriched from blood (not recorded which). The clonotype comes from a woman aged 25 to 39 who had recovered from COVID-19. CDR3 sequence reads: CASNGQGRFVSPLHF. CDR3 coding DNA: TGTGCCAGCAACGGACAGGGACGGTTCGTTTCACCCCTCCACTTT.